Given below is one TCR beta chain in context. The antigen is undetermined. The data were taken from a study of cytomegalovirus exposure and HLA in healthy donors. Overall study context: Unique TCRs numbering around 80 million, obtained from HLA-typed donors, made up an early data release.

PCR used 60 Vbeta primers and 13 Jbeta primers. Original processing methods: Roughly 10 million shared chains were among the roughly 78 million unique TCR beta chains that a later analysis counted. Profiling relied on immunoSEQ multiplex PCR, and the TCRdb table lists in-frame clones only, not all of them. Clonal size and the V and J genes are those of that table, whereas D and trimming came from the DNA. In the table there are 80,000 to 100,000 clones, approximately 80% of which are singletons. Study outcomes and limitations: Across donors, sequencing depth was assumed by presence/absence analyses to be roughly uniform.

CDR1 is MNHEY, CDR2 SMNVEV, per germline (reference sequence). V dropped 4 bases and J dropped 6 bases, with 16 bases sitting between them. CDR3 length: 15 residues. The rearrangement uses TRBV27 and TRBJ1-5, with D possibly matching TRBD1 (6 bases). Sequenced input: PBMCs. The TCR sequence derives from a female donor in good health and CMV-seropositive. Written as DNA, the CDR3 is TGTGCCAGCAGTTCCCGACTTCTCAGGGGTCAGCCCCAGCATTTT. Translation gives CASSSRLLRGQPQHF.